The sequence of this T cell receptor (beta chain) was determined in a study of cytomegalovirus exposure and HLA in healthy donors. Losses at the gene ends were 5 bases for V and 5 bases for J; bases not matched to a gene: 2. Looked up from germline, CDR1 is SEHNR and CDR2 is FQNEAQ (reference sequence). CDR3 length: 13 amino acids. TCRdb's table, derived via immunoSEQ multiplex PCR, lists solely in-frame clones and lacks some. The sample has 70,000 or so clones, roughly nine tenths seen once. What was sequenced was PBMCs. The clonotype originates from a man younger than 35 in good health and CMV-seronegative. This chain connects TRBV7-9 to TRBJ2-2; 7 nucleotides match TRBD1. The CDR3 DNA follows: TGTGCCAGCAGCCGACAGGGAACCGGGGAGCTGTTTTTT. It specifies CASSRQGTGELFF.